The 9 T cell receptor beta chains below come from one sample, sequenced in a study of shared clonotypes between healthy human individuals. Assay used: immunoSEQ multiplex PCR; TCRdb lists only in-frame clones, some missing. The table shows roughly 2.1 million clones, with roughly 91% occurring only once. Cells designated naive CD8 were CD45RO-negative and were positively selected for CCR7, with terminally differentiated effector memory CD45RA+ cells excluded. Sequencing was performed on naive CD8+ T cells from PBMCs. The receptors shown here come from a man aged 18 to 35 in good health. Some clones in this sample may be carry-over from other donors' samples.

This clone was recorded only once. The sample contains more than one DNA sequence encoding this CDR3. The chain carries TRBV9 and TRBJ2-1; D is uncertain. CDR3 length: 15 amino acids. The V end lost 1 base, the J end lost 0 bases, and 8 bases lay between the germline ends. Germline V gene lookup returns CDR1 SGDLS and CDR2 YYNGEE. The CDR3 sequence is CASSVSVSSYNEQFF. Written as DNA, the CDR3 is TGTGCCAGCAGCGTATCAGTTTCCTCCTACAATGAGCAGTTCTTC. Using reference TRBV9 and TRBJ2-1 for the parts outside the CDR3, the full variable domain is DSGVTQTPKHLITATGQRVTLRCSPRSGDLSVYWYQQSLDQGLQFLIQYYNGEERAKGNILERFSAQQFPDLHSELNLSSLELGDSALYFCASSVSVSSYNEQFFGPGTRLTVL.

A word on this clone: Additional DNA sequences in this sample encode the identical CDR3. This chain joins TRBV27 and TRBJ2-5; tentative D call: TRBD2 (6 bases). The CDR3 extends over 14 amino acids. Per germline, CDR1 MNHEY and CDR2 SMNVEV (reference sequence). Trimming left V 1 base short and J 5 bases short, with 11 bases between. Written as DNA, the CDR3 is TGTGCCAGCAGTTTATTGGGACGGGGGGAGACCCAGTACTTC. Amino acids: CASSLLGRGETQYF.

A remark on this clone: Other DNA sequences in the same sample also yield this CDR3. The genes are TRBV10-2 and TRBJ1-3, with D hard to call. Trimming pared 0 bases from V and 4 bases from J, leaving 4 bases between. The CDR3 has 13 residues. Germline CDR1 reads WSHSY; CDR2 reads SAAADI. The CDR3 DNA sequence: TGCGCCAGCAGTGAGTCGCGGGGAAACACCATATATTTT. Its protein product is CASSESRGNTIYF.

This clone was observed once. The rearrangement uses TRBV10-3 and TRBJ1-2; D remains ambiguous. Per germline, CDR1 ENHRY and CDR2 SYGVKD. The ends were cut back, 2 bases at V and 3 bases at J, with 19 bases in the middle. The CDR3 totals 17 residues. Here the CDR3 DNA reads TGTGCCATCAGTGAGACGACCCACGGGCTGAGGGACTATGGCTACACCTTC. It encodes CAISETTHGLRDYGYTF.

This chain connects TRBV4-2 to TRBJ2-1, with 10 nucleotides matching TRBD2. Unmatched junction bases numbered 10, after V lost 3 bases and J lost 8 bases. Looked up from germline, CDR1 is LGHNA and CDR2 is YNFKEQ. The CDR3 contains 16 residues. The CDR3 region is CASSHLLAGEEDEQFF. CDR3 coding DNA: TGTGCCAGCAGCCACCTCCTAGCGGGAGAAGAGGATGAGCAGTTCTTC.

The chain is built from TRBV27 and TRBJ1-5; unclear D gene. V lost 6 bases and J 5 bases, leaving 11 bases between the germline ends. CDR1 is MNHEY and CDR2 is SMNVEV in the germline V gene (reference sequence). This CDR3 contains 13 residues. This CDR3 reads CASSLDRYQPQHF. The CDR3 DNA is TGTGCCAGCAGCCTTGACCGATATCAGCCCCAGCATTTT.

The CDR3 sequence is CASSRRNNEKLFF. The CDR3 nucleotides are TGTGCCAGCAGCAGACGTAATAATGAAAAACTGTTTTTT. This chain connects TRBV2 to TRBJ1-4; D is uncertain. Germline CDR1 reads SNHLY; CDR2 reads FYNNEI. V lost 6 bases and J 4 bases, leaving 9 bases between the germline ends. CDR3 length: 13 residues.

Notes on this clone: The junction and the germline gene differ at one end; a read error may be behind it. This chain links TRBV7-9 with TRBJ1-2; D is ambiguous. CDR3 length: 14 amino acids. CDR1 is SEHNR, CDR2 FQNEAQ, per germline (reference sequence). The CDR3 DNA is TGTGCCAGCAGCCTAGCGGATATCAACTATGGCTACACCTTC. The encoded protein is CASSLADINYGYTF.

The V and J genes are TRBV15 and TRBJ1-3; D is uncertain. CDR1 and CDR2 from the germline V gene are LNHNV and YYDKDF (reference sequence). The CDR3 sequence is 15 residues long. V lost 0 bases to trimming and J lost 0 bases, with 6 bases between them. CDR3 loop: CATSRDLSSGNTIYF. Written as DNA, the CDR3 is TGTGCCACCAGCAGAGATTTGAGCTCTGGAAACACCATATATTTT.